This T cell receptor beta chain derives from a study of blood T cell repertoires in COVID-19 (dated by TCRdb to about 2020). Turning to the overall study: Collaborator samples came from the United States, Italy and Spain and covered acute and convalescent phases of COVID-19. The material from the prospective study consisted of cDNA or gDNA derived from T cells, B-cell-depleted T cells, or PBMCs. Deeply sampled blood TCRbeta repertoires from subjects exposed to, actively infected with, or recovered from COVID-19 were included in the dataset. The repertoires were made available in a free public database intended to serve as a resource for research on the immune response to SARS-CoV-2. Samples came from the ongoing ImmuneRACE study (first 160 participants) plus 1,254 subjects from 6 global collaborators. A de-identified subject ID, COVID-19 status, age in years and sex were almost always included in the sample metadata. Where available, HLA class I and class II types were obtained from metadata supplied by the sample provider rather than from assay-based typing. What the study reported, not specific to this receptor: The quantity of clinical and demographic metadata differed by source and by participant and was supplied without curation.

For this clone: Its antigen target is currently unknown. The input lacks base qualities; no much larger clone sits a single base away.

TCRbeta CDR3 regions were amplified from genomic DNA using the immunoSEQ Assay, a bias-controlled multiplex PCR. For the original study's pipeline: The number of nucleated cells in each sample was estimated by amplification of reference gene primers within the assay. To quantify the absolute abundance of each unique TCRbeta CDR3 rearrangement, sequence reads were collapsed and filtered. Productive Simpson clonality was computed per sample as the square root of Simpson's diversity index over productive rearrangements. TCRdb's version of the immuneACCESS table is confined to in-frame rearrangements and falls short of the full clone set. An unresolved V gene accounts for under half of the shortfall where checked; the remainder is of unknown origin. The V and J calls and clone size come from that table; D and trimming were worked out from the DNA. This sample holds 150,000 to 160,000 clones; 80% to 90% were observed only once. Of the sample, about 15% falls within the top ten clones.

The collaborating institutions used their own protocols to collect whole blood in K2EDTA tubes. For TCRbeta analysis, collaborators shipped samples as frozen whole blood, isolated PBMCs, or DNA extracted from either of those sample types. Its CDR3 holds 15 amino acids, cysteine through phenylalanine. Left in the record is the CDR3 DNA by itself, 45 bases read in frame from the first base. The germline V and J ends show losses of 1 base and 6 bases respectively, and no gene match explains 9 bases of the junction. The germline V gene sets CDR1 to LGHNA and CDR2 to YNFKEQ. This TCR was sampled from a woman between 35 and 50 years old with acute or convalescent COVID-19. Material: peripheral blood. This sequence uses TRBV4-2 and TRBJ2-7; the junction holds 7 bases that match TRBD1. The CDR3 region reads CASSQGETGMSEQYF. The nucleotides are TGTGCCAGCAGCCAAGGCGAGACAGGGATGAGCGAGCAGTACTTC.